This note documents a single TCR beta chain sequence. Some clones are missing from TCRdb's copy, which holds only in-frame ones; the method was immunoSEQ multiplex PCR. The sample lists about 310,000 clones, 75% to 90% occurring once. The sample is drawn from a study of blood T cell repertoires in COVID-19. Study context: Sites across the United States, Italy and Spain contributed samples from acute and convalescent COVID-19.

V lost 9 bases, J lost 5 bases, and 13 bases lay in between. This CDR3 contains 12 residues. The germline V gene encodes CDR1 LGHDT and CDR2 YNNKEL (reference sequence). This TCR came from a woman aged 40 to 49 who had recovered from COVID-19. Specimen: PBMCs or T cells enriched from blood (not recorded which). This chain connects TRBV3-1 (or the pseudogene TRBV3-2) to TRBJ1-1, with TRBD1 as a possible D gene (5 bases). The CDR3, as DNA: TGTGCCAGTACGGGGGTATTTACTGAAGCTTTCTTT. This translates into CASTGVFTEAFF.